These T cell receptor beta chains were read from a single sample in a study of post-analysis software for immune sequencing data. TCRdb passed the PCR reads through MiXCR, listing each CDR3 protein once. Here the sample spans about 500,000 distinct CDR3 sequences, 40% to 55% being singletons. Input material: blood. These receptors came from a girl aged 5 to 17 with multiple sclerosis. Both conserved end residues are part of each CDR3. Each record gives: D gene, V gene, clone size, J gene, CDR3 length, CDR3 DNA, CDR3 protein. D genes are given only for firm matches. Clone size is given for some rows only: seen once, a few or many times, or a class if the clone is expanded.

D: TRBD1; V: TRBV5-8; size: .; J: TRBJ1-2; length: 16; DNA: TGTGCCAGCAGTTATAGACAGGGGGCATCAAACTATGGCTACACCTTC; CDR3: CASSYRQGASNYGYTF
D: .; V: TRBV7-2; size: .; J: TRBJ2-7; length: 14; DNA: TGTGCCAGCACCCCAGTGGGGAGCTCCTACGAGCAGTACTTC; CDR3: CASTPVGSSYEQYF
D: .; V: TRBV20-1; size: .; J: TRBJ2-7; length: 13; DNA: TGCAGCCTTCCGGGACCCCTCTCCTACGAGCAGTACTTC; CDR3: CSLPGPLSYEQYF
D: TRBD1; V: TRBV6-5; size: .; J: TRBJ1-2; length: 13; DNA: TGTGCCAGCAGTTACGGACAGGACTATGGCTACACCTTC; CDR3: CASSYGQDYGYTF
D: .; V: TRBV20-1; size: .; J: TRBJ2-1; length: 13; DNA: TGCAGTGCCAGAAAGGTACAGGGTGGTGAGCAGTTCTTC; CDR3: CSARKVQGGEQFF
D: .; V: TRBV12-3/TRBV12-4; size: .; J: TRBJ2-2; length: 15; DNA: TGTGCCAGCAGTTTGATTAGTGGGAACACCGGGGAGCTGTTTTTT; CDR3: CASSLISGNTGELFF
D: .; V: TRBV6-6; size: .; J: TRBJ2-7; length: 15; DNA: TGTGCCAGCAGTTACATCGCTAGTGTTCCCTACGAGCAGTACTTC; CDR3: CASSYIASVPYEQYF
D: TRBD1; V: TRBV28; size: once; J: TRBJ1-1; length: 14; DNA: TGTGCCAGCAGTCGACAGGGAGGATACACTGAAGATTTCTTT; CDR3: CASSRQGGYTEDFF
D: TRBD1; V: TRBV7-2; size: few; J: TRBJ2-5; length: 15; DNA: TGTGCCAGCAGCTTCCAGACAGGGGGTAGAGAGACCCAGTACTTC; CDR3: CASSFQTGGRETQYF
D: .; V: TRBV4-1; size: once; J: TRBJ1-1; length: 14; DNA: TGCGCCAGCAGCCATATAAGCATGAACACTGAAGCTTTCTTT; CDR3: CASSHISMNTEAFF
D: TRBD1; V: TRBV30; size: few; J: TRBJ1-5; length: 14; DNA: TGTGCCTGGAGTGTGGGACAGGGGAATCAGCCCCAGCATTTT; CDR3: CAWSVGQGNQPQHF
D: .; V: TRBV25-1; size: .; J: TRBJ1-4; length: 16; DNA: TGTGCCAGCAGTGAATATGGAGAAGCAACTAATGAAAAACTGTTTTTT; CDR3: CASSEYGEATNEKLFF
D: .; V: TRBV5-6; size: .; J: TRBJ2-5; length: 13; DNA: TGTGCCAGCAGCTTACCACAGTTAGAGACCCAGTACTTC; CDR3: CASSLPQLETQYF
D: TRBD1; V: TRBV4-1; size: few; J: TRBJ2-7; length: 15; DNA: TGCGCCAGCAGCCAAGGAGGCGGCAGGGGGTACGAGCAGTACTTC; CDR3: CASSQGGGRGYEQYF
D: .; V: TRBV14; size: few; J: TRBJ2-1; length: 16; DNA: TGTGCCAGCAGCCAAGATCGACCCTATTTGAGTAATGAGCAGTTCTTC; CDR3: CASSQDRPYLSNEQFF
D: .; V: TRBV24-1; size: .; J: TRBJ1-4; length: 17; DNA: TGTGCCACCAGTGACTACGCCCCGGGGCGGATCAATGAAAAACTGTTTTTT; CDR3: CATSDYAPGRINEKLFF
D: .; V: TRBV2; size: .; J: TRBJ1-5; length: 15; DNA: TGTGCCAGCAGTGAAAAGGGTTATAGCAATCAGCCCCAGCATTTT; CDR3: CASSEKGYSNQPQHF
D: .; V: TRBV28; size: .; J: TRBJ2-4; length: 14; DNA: TGTGCCAGCAGTTCTGGACAGCCCAAAAACATTCAGTACTTC; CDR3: CASSSGQPKNIQYF
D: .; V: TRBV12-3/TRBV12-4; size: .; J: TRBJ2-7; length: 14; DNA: TGTGCCAGCAGTTTGGGGGAGGGGGCCTACGAGCAGTACTTC; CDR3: CASSLGEGAYEQYF
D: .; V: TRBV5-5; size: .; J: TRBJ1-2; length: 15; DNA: TGTGCCAGCAGCTTGGCCGCGGGAAAGAACTATGGCTGCACCTTC; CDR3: CASSLAAGKNYGCTF
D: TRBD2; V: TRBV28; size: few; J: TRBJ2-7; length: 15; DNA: TGTGCCAGCAGTCCCCCTGCGGGAGGCCTCTACGAGCAGTACTTC; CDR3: CASSPPAGGLYEQYF
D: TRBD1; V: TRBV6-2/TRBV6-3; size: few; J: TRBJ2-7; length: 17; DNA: TGTGCCAGCAGTTACTCGGACAGGGGGCTTCCCCACTACGAGCAGTACTTC; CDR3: CASSYSDRGLPHYEQYF
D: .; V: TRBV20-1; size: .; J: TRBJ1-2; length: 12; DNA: TGCAGTGCTACTACGGGGAGGGGTGGCTACACCTTC; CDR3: CSATTGRGGYTF
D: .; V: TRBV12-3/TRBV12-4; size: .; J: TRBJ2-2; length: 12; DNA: TGTGCCAGCACCATATTCCCCGGGGAGCTGTTTTTT; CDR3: CASTIFPGELFF
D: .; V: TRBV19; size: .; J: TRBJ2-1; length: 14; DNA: TGTGCCAGTAGTATTGGGGCCCGATACAATGAGCAGTTCTTC; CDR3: CASSIGARYNEQFF
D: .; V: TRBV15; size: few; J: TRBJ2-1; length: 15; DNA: TGTGCCACCAGCAGAGTGACCGTCGACTACAATGAGCAGTTCTTC; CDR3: CATSRVTVDYNEQFF
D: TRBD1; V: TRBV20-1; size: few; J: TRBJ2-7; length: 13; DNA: TGCAGTGCCAATAGACAGGGGGCGAACGAGCAGTACTTC; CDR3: CSANRQGANEQYF
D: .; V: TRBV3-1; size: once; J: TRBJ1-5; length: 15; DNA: TGTGCCAGCAGCCTTCAGGGACTTAGCAATCAGCCCCAGCATTTT; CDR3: CASSLQGLSNQPQHF
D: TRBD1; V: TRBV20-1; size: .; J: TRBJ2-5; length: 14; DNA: TGCAGTGCCAGACGCTACAGGGGTGGAGAGACCCAGTACTTC; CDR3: CSARRYRGGETQYF
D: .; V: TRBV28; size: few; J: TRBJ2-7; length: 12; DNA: TGTGCCAGCAGTTGGGCAGTCTACGAGCAGTACTTC; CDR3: CASSWAVYEQYF
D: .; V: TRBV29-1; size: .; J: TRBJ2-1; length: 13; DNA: TGCAGCGTTGTTAGCAGAACCTACAATGAGCAGTTCTTC; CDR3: CSVVSRTYNEQFF
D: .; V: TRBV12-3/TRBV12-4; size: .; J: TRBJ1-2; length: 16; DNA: TGTGCCAGCAGTTTCTCGGCCGTTCGGGGCCGGTTAAGCTACACCTTC; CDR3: CASSFSAVRGRLSYTF
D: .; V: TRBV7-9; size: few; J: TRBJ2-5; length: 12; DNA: TGTGCCAGCAGCTTAGGGAGGGGTGGGCAGTACTTC; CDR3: CASSLGRGGQYF
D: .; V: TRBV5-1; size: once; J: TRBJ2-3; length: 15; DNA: TGCGCCAGCAGCTTGGTTTGGGGATACACAGATACGCAGTATTTT; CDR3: CASSLVWGYTDTQYF
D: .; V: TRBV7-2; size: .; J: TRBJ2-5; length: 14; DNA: TGTGCCAGCAGCAAGGCACCGCGAGGGGAGACCCAGTACTTC; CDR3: CASSKAPRGETQYF
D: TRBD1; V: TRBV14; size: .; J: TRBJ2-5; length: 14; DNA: TGTGCCAGCAGCCAAGCCGGGACAGAAGAGACCCAGTACTTC; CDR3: CASSQAGTEETQYF
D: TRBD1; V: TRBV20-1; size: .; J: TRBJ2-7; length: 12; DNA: TGCAGTGCTTGGGGACAGTCCTACGAGCAGTACTTC; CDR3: CSAWGQSYEQYF
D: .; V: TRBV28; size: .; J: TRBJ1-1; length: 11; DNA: TGTGCCAGCATTAGCTTCTCTGAAGCTTTCTTT; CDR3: CASISFSEAFF
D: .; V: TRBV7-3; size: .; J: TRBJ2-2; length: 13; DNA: TGTGCCAGCAGCTCACAGGGTTCCGGGGAGCTGTTTTTT; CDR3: CASSSQGSGELFF
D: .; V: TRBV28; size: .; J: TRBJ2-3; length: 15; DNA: TGTGCCATCGAGGGCGGGGGCCCTCCCGCAGATACGCAGTATTTT; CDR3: CAIEGGGPPADTQYF
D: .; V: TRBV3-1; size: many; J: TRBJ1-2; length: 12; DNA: TGTGCCAGCAGCCAGGCAGGCTATGGCTACACCTTC; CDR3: CASSQAGYGYTF
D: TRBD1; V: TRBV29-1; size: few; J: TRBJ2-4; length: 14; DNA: TGCAGCGTTCACCTTGGGGCAGGGGGTCAGGAGCAGTACTTC; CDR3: CSVHLGAGGQEQYF
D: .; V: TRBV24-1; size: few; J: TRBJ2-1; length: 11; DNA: TGTGCCACCAGTGCTACTAGCTCGATGTTCTTC; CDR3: CATSATSSMFF
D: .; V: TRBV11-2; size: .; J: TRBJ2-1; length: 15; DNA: TGTGCCAGCAGCCCCACTAGTGGCTTCCTCAATGAGCAGTTCTTC; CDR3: CASSPTSGFLNEQFF
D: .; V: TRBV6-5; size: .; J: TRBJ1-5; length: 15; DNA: TGTGCCAGCAGTTACCCGACGAAAATTGTACAACCCCAGCATTTT; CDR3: CASSYPTKIVQPQHF
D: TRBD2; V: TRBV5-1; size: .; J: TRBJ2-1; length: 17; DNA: TGCGCCAGCAGCTTGGAGTGGGGACTAGCGGGAGTTGATGAGCAGTTCTTC; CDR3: CASSLEWGLAGVDEQFF
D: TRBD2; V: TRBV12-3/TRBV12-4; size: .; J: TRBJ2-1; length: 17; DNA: TGTGCCAGCAGTTTAGCCAATCTAGCGGGGTTAGACAATGAGCAGTTCTTC; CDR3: CASSLANLAGLDNEQFF
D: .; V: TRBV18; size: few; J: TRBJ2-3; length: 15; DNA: TGTGCCAGCTCACCACCAGGTTGGGGTGGTGATACGCAGTATTTT; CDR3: CASSPPGWGGDTQYF
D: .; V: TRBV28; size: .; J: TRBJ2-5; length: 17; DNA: TGTGCCAGCAGTCCCCCTGGACAGACTTACTCCCAAGAGACCCAGTACTTC; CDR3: CASSPPGQTYSQETQYF
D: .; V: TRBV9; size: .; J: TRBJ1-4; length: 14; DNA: TGTGCCAGCAGCGTATCCCCAACTAATGAAAAACTGTTTTTT; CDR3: CASSVSPTNEKLFF
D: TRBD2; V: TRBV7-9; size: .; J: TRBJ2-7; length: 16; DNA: TGTGCCAGCAGCCTACCGACTAGCGGGTCTTCCTACGAGCAGTACTTC; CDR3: CASSLPTSGSSYEQYF
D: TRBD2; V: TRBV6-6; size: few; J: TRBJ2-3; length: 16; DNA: TGTGCCAGCAGCCTCCGACTGGCGGGAGTGGGAGATACGCAGTATTTT; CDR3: CASSLRLAGVGDTQYF
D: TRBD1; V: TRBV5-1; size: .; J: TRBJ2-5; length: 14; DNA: TGCGCCAGCAGCAACAGGGGCTTAGGAGAGACCCAGTACTTC; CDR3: CASSNRGLGETQYF
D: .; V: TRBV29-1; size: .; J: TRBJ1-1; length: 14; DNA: TGCAGCGTTGAAGATCGGGGGGCAGGCACTGAAGCTTTCTTT; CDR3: CSVEDRGAGTEAFF
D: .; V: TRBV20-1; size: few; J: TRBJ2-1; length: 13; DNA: TGCAGTGCTAGAGTCCCAGGGCTCAATGAGCAGTTCTTC; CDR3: CSARVPGLNEQFF
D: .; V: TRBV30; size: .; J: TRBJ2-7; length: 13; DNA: TGTGCCTGGAGTAAGGACAGAGCCTACGAGCAGTACTTC; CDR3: CAWSKDRAYEQYF
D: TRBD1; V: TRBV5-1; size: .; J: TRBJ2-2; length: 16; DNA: TGCGCCAGCAGCTTAGAGGGACAGGGGTATTCCGGGGAGCTGTTTTTT; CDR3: CASSLEGQGYSGELFF
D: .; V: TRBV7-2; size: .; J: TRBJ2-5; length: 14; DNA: TGTGCCAGCAGCTTTATTGGCAGCCAAGAGACCCAGTACTTC; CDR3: CASSFIGSQETQYF
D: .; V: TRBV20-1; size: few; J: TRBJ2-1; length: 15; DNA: TGCAGTGCTAGAGTAGGGTCGAGCTCCTACAATGAGCAGTTCTTC; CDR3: CSARVGSSSYNEQFF